These 12 T cell receptor beta chains came from one sample sequenced in a study of a mutant IDH1 vaccine in newly diagnosed glioma. Described time point: week 23, last vaccination. Every single dose of the vaccine, 300 ug of mutant IDH1 20-mer peptide, came with topical imiquimod. Repertoires were generated with immunoSEQ multiplex PCR, while TCRdb's copy carries only in-frame clones and drops some. The profile shows about 33,000 clones, more than 75% of them singletons. Antigens for these TCRs are unknown. Material: PBMCs, obtained from a glioma patient whose treatment included an IDH1 peptide vaccine. The origin of the receptors is a man aged 40-49 years with glioma.

This chain links TRBV7-2 with TRBJ2-2; tentatively, D is TRBD1 (5 bases). The CDR3 has 17 residues. Germline V gene sequence: CDR1 SGHTA, CDR2 FQGNSA. Trimming left V 5 bases short and J 2 bases short, with 18 bases between. The chain's CDR3 is CASSTQLQAANTGELFF. The CDR3 bases are TGTGCCAGCAGCACCCAACTACAGGCAGCCAACACCGGGGAGCTGTTTTTT.

V gene TRBV29-1 combines with J gene TRBJ1-1, with D uncertain. CDR1 is SQVTM, CDR2 ANQGSEA, per germline. The V end lost 7 bases, the J end lost 0 bases, and 6 bases lay between the germline ends. CDR3 length equals 11 residues. In nucleotides, the CDR3 is TGCAGCGGTCGGCTGAACACTGAAGCTTTCTTT. Translated, it gives CSGRLNTEAFF. The variable domain in full, with the rest retrieved from reference TRBV29-1 and TRBJ1-1, is SAVISQKPSRDICQRGTSLTIQCQVDSQVTMMFWYRQQPGQSLTLIATANQGSEATYESGFVIDKFPISRPNLTFSTLTVSNMSPEDSSIYLCSGRLNTEAFFGQGTRLTVV.

The chain recombines TRBV6-6 with TRBJ1-1; D is unclear. Trimming cost V 6 bases and J 3 bases, with 11 bases left between them. This CDR3 has 13 residues. Germline-derived CDR1 and CDR2 are MNHNY and SVGAGI (reference sequence). The chain's CDR3 is CASSRGYYTEAFF. Written as DNA, the CDR3 is TGTGCCAGCAGCCGGGGTTACTACACTGAAGCTTTCTTT.

The chain combines TRBV19 with TRBJ2-1, with 7 nucleotides matching TRBD2. Germline CDR1 and CDR2: LNHDA and SQIVND (reference sequence). This CDR3 has 15 residues. The junction had 4 bases not matched to a gene; V was cut back by 4 bases and J by 1 base. The CDR3 DNA reads TGTGCCAGTAGTACTGGGCGGGGGTCCTACAATGAGCAGTTCTTC. Amino acid sequence: CASSTGRGSYNEQFF.

There are a few counts of this clone. The V gene is TRBV15, the J gene TRBJ2-1; 13 bases line up with TRBD2. Germline V gives CDR1 LNHNV, CDR2 YYDKDF (reference sequence). Unmatched junction bases numbered 11, after V lost 1 base and J lost 5 bases. The CDR3 runs 19 residues. The DNA of the CDR3 is TGTGCCACCAGCAGAGCCGGGACTAGCGGGAACAAACGGGACAATGAGCAGTTCTTC. It codes for CATSRAGTSGNKRDNEQFF. Drawing the rest from reference TRBV15 and TRBJ2-1, the complete variable domain is DAMVIQNPRYQVTQFGKPVTLSCSQTLNHNVMYWYQQKSSQAPKLLFHYYDKDFNNEADTPDNFQSRRPNTSFCFLDIRSPGLGDTAMYLCATSRAGTSGNKRDNEQFFGPGTRLTVL.

The J gene is TRBJ1-1, the V gene TRBV4-1; D may be TRBD1 (5 bases). Trimming left V 5 bases short and J 0 bases short, with 13 bases between. In germline, CDR1 is MGHRA, CDR2 YSYEKL. The CDR3 spans 15 residues. CDR3 sequence reads: CASSDRDFLNTEAFF. In DNA, the CDR3 is TGCGCCAGCAGCGACCGGGACTTCTTGAACACTGAAGCTTTCTTT.

This sequence joins TRBV5-1 and TRBJ2-3; 9 bases map to TRBD2. V was pared by 2 bases and J by 1 base, with 2 bases of the junction left unmatched. This CDR3 has 15 residues. CDR1 is SGHRS and CDR2 is YFSETQ in the germline V gene. In DNA form, the CDR3 reads TGCGCCAGCAGCTTTCGACTAGCGGGCACAGATACGCAGTATTTT. This translates into CASSFRLAGTDTQYF.

The CDR3 region has the DNA TGTGCCAGCAGTGAGGGAGAAGATCAGCCCCAGCATTTT. It yields the protein CASSEGEDQPQHF. The chain couples TRBV2 to TRBJ1-5; no reliable D call. In germline, CDR1 is SNHLY, CDR2 FYNNEI. The CDR3 runs 13 residues. The V end lost 3 bases, the J end lost 5 bases, and 8 bases lay between the germline ends. The whole variable domain, filled in from reference TRBV2 and TRBJ1-5, reads EPEVTQTPSHQVTQMGQEVILRCVPISNHLYFYWYRQILGQKVEFLVSFYNNEISEKSEIFDDQFSVERPDGSNFTLKIRSTKLEDSAMYFCASSEGEDQPQHFGDGTRLSIL.

The CDR3 DNA reads TGTGCCAGCAGCCGAGGACAGGGATCGGGGAATCAGCCCCAGCATTTT. Protein product: CASSRGQGSGNQPQHF. The rearrangement joins TRBV7-2 to TRBJ1-5, with 8 bases identical to TRBD1. The CDR3 extends over 16 amino acids. Per the germline V gene, CDR1 is SGHTA and CDR2 is FQGNSA. J gave up 4 bases and V 5 bases, and 10 bases lay outside the gene matches. Looking up the rest from reference TRBV7-2 and TRBJ1-5 gives the full variable domain: GAGVSQSPSNKVTEKGKDVELRCDPISGHTALYWYRQSLGQGLEFLIYFQGNSAPDKSGLPSDRFSAERTGGSVSTLTIQRTQQEDSAVYLCASSRGQGSGNQPQHFGDGTRLSIL.

The chain is built from TRBV6-6 and TRBJ1-5; 11 bases are a match to TRBD1. The ends lost 5 bases at V and 2 bases at J; junction bases unmatched: 5. This CDR3 region has 16 residues. Germline V lookup: CDR1 MNHNY, CDR2 SVGAGI (reference sequence). The CDR3 spells CASSMGTGGRNQPQHF. CDR3 bases: TGTGCCAGCAGTATGGGGACAGGGGGACGCAATCAGCCCCAGCATTTT.

The chain employs TRBV6-1 and TRBJ1-2; D possibly corresponds to TRBD1 (5 bases). Trimming took 3 bases from V and 8 from J, leaving 16 bases between them. Germline V gene data show CDR1 as MNHNS and CDR2 as SASEGT. This CDR3 spans 14 amino acids. The CDR3 DNA is TGTGCCAGCAGTGATCATCTGGGGACTCGGGGCTACACCTTC. Protein sequence: CASSDHLGTRGYTF.

The genes are TRBV7-3 and TRBJ2-3; D is unclear. The CDR3 has 14 residues. CDR1 is SGHTA and CDR2 is FQGTGA in the germline V gene. The ends were cut back, 5 bases at V and 2 bases at J, with 11 bases in the middle. CDR3 in DNA: TGTGCCAGCAGCGCGACTGGTACCACAGATACGCAGTATTTT. Amino acids: CASSATGTTDTQYF.